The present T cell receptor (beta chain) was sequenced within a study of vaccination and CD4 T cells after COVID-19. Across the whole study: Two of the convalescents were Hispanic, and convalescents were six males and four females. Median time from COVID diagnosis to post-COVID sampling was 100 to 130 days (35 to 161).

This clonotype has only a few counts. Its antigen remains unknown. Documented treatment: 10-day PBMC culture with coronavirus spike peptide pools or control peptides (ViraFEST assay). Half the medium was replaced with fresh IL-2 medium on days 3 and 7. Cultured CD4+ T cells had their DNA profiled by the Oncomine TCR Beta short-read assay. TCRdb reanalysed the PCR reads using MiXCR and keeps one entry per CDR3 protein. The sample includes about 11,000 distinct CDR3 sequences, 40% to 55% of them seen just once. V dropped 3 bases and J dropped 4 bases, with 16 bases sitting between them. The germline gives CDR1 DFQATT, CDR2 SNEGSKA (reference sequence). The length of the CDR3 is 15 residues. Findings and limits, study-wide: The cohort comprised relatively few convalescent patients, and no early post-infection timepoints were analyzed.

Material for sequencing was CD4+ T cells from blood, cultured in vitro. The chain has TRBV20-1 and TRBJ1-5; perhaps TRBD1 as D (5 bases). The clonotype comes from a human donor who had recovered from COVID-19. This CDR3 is CSASAGSGVNQPQHF. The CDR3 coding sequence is TGCAGTGCTAGCGCAGGGAGTGGGGTAAATCAGCCCCAGCATTTT.